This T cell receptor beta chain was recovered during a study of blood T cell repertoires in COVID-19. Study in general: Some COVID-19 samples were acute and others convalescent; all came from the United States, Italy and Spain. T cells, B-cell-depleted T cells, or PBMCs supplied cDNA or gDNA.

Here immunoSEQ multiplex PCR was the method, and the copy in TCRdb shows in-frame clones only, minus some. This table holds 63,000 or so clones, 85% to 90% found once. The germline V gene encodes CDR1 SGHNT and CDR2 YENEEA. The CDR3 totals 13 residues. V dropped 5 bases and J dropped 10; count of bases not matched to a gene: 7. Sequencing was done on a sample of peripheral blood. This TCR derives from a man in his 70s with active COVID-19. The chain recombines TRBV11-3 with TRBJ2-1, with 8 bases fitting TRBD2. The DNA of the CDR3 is TGTGCCAGCAGCCCGGGGGGGACGAAGGAGCAGTTCTTC. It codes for CASSPGGTKEQFF.